Listed below are T cell receptor beta chains from one sample, sequenced in a study of T cells after yellow fever vaccination. TCRdb recomputed calls from the 5' RACE reads with MiXCR, one row per CDR3 protein. The table shows some 560,000 distinct CDR3 sequences, with around 17% occurring only once. Sample: PBMCs, taken around 5 days after the first yellow fever vaccination. These receptors were collected from a man aged 18-30 years who received the YFV17D yellow fever vaccine. Each CDR3 is given with its conserved first and last residue. The D gene is left open where the match is weak. The size field is filled for only some rows; it gives once, few, many or a size class.

j_call clone_size d_call v_call cdr3_nt cdr3_aa
TRBJ2-7 NA NA TRBV6-5 TGTGCCAGCAGTTACTCCTCCATTCCAGGCTACGAGCAGTACTTC CASSYSSIPGYEQYF
TRBJ1-5 NA TRBD1 TRBV30 TGTGCCTGGAGCGAAGGCTACCGGGACAGGGGGCTGCAGCCCCAGCATTTT CAWSEGYRDRGLQPQHF
TRBJ2-3 NA NA TRBV7-9 TGTGCCAGCGGGACACGCACAGATACGCAGTATTTT CASGTRTDTQYF
TRBJ2-5 many TRBD1 TRBV7-8 TGTGCCAGCAGCTTGATGGGACAGGGGGGACAAGAGACCCAGTACTTC CASSLMGQGGQETQYF
TRBJ2-5 few NA TRBV25-1 TGTGCCAGCAGTGAATTCGGACCCGGGTACCAAGAGACCCAGTACTTC CASSEFGPGYQETQYF
TRBJ2-7 NA TRBD1 TRBV10-1 TGCGCCAGCAGCGCCGGACAGGCCGTTTACGAGCAGTACTTC CASSAGQAVYEQYF
TRBJ2-7 NA NA TRBV6-5 TGTGCCAGCAGTTACCGTCCGCAGGACGAGCAGTACTTC CASSYRPQDEQYF
TRBJ1-5 few NA TRBV12-3/TRBV12-4 TGTGCCAGCAAAAGGGGGGCTTCAGGGCAGCACCAGCCCCAGCATTTT CASKRGASGQHQPQHF
TRBJ1-1 NA NA TRBV6-2/TRBV6-3 TGTGCCAGCAGGAGGGACATGGGCACTGAAGCTTTCTTT CASRRDMGTEAFF
TRBJ1-3 NA TRBD1 TRBV6-1 TGTGCCAGCAGCGCTACAGGGGTAGGAAACACCATATATTTT CASSATGVGNTIYF
TRBJ1-2 few NA TRBV4-1 TGCGCCAGCAGCCAAGGTTCGGGGGATGGCTACACCTTC CASSQGSGDGYTF
TRBJ1-2 NA NA TRBV6-2/TRBV6-3 TGTGCCAGCAGCGATCGACAGTATGGCTACACCTTC CASSDRQYGYTF
TRBJ2-1 NA NA TRBV30 TGTGCTATCGGCAGGGCCCCCTACAATGAGCAGTTCTTC CAIGRAPYNEQFF
TRBJ2-1 many NA TRBV29-1 TGCAGCGTCTGGGGCGCGACGGGGAATGAGCAGTTCTTC CSVWGATGNEQFF
TRBJ2-1 NA TRBD2 TRBV4-2 TGTGCCAGCAGCCAAGTCGGACTAGCGGGGGGCCTCAACAATGAGCAGTTCTTC CASSQVGLAGGLNNEQFF
TRBJ2-3 NA TRBD2 TRBV7-9 TGTGCCAGCAGCTCTATACTAGCGGGGTCAACAGATACGCAGTATTTT CASSSILAGSTDTQYF
TRBJ2-5 NA TRBD1 TRBV20-1 TGCAGTGCGTGGACTCAGGGGGTGGGAGAGACCCAGTACTTC CSAWTQGVGETQYF